Detailed here is one T cell receptor (beta chain). Its antigen is not known. In the original analysis: The study's classifier, a distant-metastasis tool for papillary thyroid cancer, was built using CDR3 differences across clinicopathological groups. TCRdb re-analyzed the PCR reads using MiXCR. None of the V and J calls come from the authors' own analysis; TCRdb made them. This table has 15,000 to 20,000 clones, around a third appearing once. The V gene lost 1 base and the J gene lost 0 bases, with 9 bases spanning the gap. The CDR3 spans 16 residues. Germline V gene lookup returns CDR1 LGHDT and CDR2 YNNKEL (reference sequence). The entry originates in a study of metastatic and nonmetastatic thyroid tumors. Study context: Thyroid patients, malignant and benign, had repertoires compared across blood and tumor or nodule tissue.

Study-wide results and caveats: Compared with benign nodules, malignant thyroid tumors were reported to have significantly higher TCR beta diversity in both blood and tumor.

Patients had received no treatment of any kind before thyroid surgery. This chain uses TRBV3-1 with TRBJ1-4; D unresolved. This sequence was found in a male donor with papillary thyroid cancer or a benign thyroid nodule (not recorded which). Some clones in this sample may be carry-over from other donors' samples. Specimen: tumor tissue. In DNA, the CDR3 is TGTGCCAGCAGCCAAGGGTCACGGACAACTAATGAAAAACTGTTTTTT. Translating it yields CASSQGSRTTNEKLFF. The full variable domain, with the rest looked up from reference TRBV3-1 and TRBJ1-4, is DTAVSQTPKYLVTQMGNDKSIKCEQNLGHDTMYWYKQDSKKFLKIMFSYNNKELIINETVPNRFSPKSPDKAHLNLHINSLELGDSAVYFCASSQGSRTTNEKLFFGSGTQLSVL.